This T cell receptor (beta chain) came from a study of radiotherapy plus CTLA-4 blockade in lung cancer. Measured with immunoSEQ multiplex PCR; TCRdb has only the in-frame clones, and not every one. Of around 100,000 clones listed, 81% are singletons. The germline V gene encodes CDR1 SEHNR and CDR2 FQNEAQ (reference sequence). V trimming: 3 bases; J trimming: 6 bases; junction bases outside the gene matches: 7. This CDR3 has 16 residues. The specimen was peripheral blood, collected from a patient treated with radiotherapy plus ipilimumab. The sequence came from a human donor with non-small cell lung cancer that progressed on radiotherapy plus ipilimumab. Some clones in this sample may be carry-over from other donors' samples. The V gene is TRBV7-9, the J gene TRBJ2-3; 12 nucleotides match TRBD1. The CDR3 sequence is CASSLGTGGASDTQYF. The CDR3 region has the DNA TGTGCCAGCAGCTTGGGGACAGGGGGCGCGTCCGATACGCAGTATTTT.